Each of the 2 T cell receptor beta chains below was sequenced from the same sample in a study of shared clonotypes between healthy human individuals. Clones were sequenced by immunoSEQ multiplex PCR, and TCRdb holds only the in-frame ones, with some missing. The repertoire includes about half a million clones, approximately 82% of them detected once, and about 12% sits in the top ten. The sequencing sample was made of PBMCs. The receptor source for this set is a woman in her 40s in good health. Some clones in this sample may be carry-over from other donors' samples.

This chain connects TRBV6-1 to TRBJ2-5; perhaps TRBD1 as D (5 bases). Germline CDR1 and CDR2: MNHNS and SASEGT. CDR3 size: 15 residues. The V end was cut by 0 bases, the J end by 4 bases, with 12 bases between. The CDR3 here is CASSEARRGAETQYF. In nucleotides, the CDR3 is TGTGCCAGCAGTGAAGCGCGAAGGGGTGCAGAGACCCAGTACTTC.

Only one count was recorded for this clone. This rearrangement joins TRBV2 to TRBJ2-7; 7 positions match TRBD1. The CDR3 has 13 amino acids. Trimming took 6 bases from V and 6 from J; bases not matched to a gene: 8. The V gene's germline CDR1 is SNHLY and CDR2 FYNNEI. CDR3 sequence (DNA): TGTGCCAGCAGCGACGGGACAGCACGCGAGCAGTACTTC. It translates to CASSDGTAREQYF. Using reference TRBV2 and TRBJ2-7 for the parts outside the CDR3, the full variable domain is EPEVTQTPSHQVTQMGQEVILRCVPISNHLYFYWYRQILGQKVEFLVSFYNNEISEKSEIFDDQFSVERPDGSNFTLKIRSTKLEDSAMYFCASSDGTAREQYFGPGTRLTVT.